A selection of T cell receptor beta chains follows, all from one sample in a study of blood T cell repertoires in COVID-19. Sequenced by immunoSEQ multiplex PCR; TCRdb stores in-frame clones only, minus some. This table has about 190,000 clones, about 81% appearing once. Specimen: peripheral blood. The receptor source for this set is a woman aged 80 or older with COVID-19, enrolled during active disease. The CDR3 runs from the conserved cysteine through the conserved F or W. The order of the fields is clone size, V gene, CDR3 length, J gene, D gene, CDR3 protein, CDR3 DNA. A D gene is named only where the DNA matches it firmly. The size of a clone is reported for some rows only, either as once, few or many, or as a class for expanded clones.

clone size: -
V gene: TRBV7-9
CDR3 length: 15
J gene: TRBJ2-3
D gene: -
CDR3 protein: CASSSRTGALEAQYF
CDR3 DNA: TGTGCCAGCAGCAGTCGTACAGGCGCACTTGAAGCGCAGTATTTT

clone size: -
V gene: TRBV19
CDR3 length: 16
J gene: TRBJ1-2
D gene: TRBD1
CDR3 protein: CASSIVGLGRGNGYTF
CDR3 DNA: TGTGCCAGTAGTATAGTCGGGCTGGGCAGGGGGAATGGCTACACCTTC

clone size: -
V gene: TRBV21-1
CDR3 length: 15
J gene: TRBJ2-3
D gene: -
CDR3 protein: CASSTRENGTDTQYF
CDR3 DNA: TGTGCCAGCAGCACCAGGGAAAATGGCACAGATACGCAGTATTTT

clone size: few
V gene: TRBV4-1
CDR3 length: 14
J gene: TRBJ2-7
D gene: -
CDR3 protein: CASSQEAGRYEQYF
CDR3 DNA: TGCGCCAGCAGCCAAGAGGCGGGACGCTACGAGCAGTACTTC

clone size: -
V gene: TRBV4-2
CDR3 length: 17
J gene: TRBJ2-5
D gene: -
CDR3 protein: CASSQGTRGSHQETQYF
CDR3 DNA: TGTGCCAGCAGCCAAGGGACTAGGGGGAGCCACCAAGAGACCCAGTACTTC

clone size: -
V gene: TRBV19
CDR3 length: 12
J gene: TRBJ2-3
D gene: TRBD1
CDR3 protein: CASSFRGDTQYF
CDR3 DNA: TGTGCCAGTAGTTTCAGGGGGGATACGCAGTATTTT

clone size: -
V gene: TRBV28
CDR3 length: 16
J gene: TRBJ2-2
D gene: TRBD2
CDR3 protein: CASSAGLAVNTGELFF
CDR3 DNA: TGTGCCAGCAGCGCGGGACTAGCGGTGAACACCGGGGAGCTGTTTTTT

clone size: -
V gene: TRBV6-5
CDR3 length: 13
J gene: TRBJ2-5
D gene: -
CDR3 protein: CASSYDSKETQYF
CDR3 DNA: TGTGCCAGCAGTTACGACTCGAAAGAGACCCAGTACTTC

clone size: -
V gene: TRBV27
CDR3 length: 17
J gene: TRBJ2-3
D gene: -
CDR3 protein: CASSSGISVLSTDTQYF
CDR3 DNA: TGTGCCAGCAGTTCCGGGATTAGTGTTTTGAGCACAGATACGCAGTATTTT

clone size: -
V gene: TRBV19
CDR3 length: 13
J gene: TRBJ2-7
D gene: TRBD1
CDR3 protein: CASSRTGSYEQYF
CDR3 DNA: TGTGCCAGTAGTCGGACAGGTTCCTACGAGCAGTACTTC

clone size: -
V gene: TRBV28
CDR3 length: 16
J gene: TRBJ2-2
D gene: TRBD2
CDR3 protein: CASSPPPGGDTGELFF
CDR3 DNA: TGTGCCAGCAGCCCCCCCCCGGGAGGGGACACCGGGGAGCTGTTTTTT

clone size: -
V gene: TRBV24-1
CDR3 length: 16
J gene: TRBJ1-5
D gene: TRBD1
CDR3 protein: CATTGTALWGNQPQHF
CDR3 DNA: TGTGCCACCACCGGGACAGCCCTCTGGGGCAATCAGCCCCAGCATTTT

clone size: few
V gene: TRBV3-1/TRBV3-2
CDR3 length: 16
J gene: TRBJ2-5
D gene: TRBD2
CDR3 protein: CASSQEALAGQETQYF
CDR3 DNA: TGTGCCAGCAGCCAAGAGGCACTAGCGGGGCAAGAGACCCAGTACTTC

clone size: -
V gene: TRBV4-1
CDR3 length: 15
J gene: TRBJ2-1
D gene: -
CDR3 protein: CASSPLVGSYNEQFF
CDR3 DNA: TGCGCCAGCAGCCCCTTGGTCGGCTCCTACAATGAGCAGTTCTTC

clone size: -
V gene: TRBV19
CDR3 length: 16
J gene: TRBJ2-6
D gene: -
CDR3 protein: CASSISRSSGANVLTF
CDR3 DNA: TGTGCCAGTAGTATAAGTCGGAGCTCTGGGGCCAACGTCCTGACTTTC

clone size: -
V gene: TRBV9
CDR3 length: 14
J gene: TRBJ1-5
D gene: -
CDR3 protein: CASSFGGGYQPQHF
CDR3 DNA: TGTGCCAGCAGCTTCGGGGGGGGTTATCAGCCCCAGCATTTT

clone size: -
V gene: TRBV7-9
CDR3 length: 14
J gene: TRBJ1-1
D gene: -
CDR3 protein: CASTLLGDSPEAFF
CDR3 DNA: TGTGCCAGCACCCTCCTCGGGGATTCTCCTGAAGCTTTCTTT

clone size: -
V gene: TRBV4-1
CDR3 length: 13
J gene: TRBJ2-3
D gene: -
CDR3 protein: CASSQVVVDTQYF
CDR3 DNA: TGCGCCAGCAGCCAAGTTGTAGTTGATACGCAGTATTTT

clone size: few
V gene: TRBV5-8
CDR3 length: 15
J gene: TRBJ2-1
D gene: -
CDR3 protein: CASSILAFSYNEQFF
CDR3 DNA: TGTGCCAGCAGCATACTAGCTTTCTCCTACAATGAGCAGTTCTTC

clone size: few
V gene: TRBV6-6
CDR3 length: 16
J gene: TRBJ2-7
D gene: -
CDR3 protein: CASSYSQDLLGYEQYF
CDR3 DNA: TGTGCCAGCAGTTACTCTCAGGATCTCCTCGGCTACGAGCAGTACTTC

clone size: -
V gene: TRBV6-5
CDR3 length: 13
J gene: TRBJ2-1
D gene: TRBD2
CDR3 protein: CASSPTSHNEQFF
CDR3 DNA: TGTGCCAGCAGTCCGACTAGCCACAATGAGCAGTTCTTC

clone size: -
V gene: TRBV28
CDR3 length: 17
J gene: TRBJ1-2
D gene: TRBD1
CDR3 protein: CASSLLSQGADNYGYTF
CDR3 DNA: TGTGCCAGCAGTTTATTAAGTCAGGGGGCGGATAACTATGGCTACACCTTC

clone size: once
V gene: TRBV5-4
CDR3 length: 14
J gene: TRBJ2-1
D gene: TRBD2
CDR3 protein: CASSLTSGNNEQFF
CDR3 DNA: TGTGCCAGCAGCTTGACTAGCGGAAACAATGAGCAGTTCTTC

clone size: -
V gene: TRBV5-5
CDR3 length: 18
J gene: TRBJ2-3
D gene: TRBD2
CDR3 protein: CASSFLPIAGGQYDTQYF
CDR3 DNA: TGTGCCAGCAGCTTCCTCCCCATAGCGGGGGGGCAGTACGATACGCAGTATTTT

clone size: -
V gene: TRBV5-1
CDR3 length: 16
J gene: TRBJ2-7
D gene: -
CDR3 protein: CASSLSPGTLPYEQYF
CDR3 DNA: TGCGCCAGCAGCTTGTCTCCCGGGACTTTACCCTACGAGCAGTACTTC

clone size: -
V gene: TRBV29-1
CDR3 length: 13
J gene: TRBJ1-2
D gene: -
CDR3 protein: CSVAQGQGYGYTF
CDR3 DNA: TGCAGCGTTGCACAGGGCCAGGGGTATGGCTACACCTTC

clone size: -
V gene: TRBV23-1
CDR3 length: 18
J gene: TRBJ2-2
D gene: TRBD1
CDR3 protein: CASSQSLGQGGITGELFF
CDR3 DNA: TGCGCCAGCAGTCAATCCCTGGGACAGGGGGGAATCACCGGGGAGCTGTTTTTT

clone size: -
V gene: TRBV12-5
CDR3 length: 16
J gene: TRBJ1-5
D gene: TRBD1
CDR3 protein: CASGRQGGPLNQPQHF
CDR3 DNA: TGTGCTAGTGGACGACAGGGTGGCCCCCTCAATCAGCCCCAGCATTTT

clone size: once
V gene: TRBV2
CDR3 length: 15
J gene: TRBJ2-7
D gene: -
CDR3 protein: CASTRTGTRGYEQYF
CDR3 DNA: TGTGCCAGCACGAGGACCGGGACACGAGGCTACGAGCAGTACTTC

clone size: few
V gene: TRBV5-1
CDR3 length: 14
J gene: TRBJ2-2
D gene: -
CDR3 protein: CACRGTANTGELFF
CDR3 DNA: TGCGCCTGTCGGGGAACCGCGAACACCGGGGAGCTGTTTTTT

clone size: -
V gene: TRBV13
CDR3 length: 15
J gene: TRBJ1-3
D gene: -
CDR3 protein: CASSLGPYSGNTIYF
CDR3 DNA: TGTGCCAGCAGCTTAGGCCCTTACTCTGGAAACACCATATATTTT

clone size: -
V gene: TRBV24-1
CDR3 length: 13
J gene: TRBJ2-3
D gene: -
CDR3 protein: CATSTGGTDTQYF
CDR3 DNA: TGTGCCACATCAACGGGGGGCACAGATACGCAGTATTTT

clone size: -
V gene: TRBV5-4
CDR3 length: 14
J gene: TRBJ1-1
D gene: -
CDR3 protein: CASRTEHLNTEAFF
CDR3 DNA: TGTGCCAGCAGAACAGAACATTTGAACACTGAAGCTTTCTTT

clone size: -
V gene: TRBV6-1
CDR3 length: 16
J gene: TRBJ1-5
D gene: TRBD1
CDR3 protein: CASSARDRDSNQPQHF
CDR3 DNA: TGTGCCAGCAGTGCGAGGGACAGAGATAGCAATCAGCCCCAGCATTTT

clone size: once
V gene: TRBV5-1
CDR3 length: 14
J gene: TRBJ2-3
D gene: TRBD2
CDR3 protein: CATTPGLAEDTQYF
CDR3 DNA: TGCGCCACCACGCCGGGACTAGCTGAAGATACGCAGTATTTT

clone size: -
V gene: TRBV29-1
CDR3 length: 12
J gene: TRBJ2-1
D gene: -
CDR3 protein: CSVDRVGDEQFF
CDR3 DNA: TGCAGCGTTGACAGGGTGGGTGATGAGCAGTTCTTC

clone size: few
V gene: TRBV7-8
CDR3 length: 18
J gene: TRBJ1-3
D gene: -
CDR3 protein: CASTPRGGGSFSGNTIYF
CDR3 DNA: TGTGCCAGCACCCCCCGGGGGGGCGGATCGTTCTCTGGAAACACCATATATTTT

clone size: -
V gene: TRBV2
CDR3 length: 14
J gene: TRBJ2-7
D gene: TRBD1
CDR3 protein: CASSEQGVGNEQYF
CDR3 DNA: TGTGCCAGCAGTGAGCAGGGGGTGGGAAACGAGCAGTACTTC

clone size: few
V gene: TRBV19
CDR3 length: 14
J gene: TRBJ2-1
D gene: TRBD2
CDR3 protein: CASSILAGAAEQFF
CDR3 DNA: TGTGCCAGTAGTATCCTAGCGGGGGCCGCTGAGCAGTTCTTC

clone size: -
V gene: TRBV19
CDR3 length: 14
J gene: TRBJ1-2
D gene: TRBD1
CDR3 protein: CASRDLTGPSGYTF
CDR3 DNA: TGTGCCAGTAGGGACCTGACAGGGCCCTCTGGCTACACCTTC

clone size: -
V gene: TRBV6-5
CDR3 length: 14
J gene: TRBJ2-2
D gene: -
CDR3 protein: CASSYGLNTGELFF
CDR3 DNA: TGTGCCAGCAGTTACGGACTTAACACCGGGGAGCTGTTTTTT

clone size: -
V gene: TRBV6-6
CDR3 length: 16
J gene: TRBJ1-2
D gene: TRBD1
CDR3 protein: CASSPAGQGANYGYTF
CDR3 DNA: TGTGCCAGCAGCCCTGCCGGACAGGGGGCTAACTATGGCTACACCTTC

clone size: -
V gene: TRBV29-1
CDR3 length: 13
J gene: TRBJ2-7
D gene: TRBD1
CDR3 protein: CSVGGTGGIEQYF
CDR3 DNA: TGCAGCGTTGGGGGGACAGGGGGCATCGAGCAGTACTTC

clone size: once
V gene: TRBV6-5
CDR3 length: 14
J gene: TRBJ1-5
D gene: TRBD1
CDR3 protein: CASRGTGAYRPQHF
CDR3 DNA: TGTGCCAGCAGAGGAACAGGGGCCTATCGGCCCCAGCATTTT

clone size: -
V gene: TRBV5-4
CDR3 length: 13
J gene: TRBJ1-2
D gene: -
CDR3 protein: CASSLIGGDGYTF
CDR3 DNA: TGTGCCAGCAGCTTGATAGGAGGTGATGGCTACACCTTC

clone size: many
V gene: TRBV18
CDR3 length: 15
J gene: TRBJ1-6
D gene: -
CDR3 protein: CASSRGRDWDSPLHF
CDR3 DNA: TGTGCCAGCTCCCGCGGACGGGACTGGGATTCACCCCTCCACTTT

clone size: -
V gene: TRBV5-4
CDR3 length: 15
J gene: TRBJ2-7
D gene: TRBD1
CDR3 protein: CASSQDPGQLYEQYF
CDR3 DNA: TGTGCCAGCAGCCAAGACCCGGGACAGCTGTACGAGCAGTACTTC

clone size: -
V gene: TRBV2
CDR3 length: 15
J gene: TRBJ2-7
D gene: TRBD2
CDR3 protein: CASIPTSGSAYEQYF
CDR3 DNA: TGTGCCAGCATCCCGACTAGCGGGAGTGCCTACGAGCAGTACTTC

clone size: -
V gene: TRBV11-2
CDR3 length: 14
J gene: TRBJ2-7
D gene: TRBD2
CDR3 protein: CASSYGLAPYEQYF
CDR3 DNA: TGTGCCAGCAGCTACGGACTAGCGCCCTACGAGCAGTACTTC

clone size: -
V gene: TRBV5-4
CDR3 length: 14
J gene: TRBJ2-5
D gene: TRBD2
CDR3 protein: CASSRGGYQETQYF
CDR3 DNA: TGTGCCAGCAGCCGCGGGGGGTACCAAGAGACCCAGTACTTC

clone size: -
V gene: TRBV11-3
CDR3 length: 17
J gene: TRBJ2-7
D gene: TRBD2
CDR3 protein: CASSSGGGRGGRYEQYF
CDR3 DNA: TGTGCCAGCAGCTCCGGAGGGGGGCGGGGGGGCCGTTACGAGCAGTACTTC

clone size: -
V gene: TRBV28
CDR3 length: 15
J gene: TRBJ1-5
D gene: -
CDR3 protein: CASRYAGREVQPQHF
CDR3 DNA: TGTGCCAGCAGATATGCGGGAAGAGAGGTACAGCCCCAGCATTTT

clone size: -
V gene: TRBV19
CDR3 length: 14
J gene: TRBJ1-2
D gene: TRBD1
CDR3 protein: CASRDRGDLYGYTF
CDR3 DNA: TGTGCCAGTCGAGACAGGGGGGATCTCTATGGCTACACCTTC

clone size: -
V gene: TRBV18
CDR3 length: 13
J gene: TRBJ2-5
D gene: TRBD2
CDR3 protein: CASSPSGDETQYF
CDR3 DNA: TGTGCCAGCTCACCAAGCGGGGATGAGACCCAGTACTTC

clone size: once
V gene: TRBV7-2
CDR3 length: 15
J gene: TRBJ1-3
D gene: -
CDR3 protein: CASSSTDYSGNTIYF
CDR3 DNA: TGTGCCAGCAGCTCTACAGACTACTCTGGAAACACCATATATTTT

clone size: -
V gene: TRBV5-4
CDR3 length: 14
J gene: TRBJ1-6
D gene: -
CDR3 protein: CASSSTGYNSPLHF
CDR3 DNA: TGTGCCAGCAGTTCGACAGGCTATAATTCACCCCTCCACTTT

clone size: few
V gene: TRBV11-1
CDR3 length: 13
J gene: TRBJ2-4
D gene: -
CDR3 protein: CASSPPGKNIQYF
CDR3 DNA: TGTGCCAGCAGCCCGCCCGGCAAAAACATTCAGTACTTC

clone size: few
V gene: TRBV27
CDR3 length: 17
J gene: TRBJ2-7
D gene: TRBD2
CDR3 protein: CASTETATSGGIYEQYF
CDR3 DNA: TGTGCCAGCACCGAGACGGCAACTAGCGGGGGAATATACGAGCAGTACTTC

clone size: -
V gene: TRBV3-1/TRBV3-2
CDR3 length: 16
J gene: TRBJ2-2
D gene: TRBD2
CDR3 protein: CASSHRGGGIGGELFF
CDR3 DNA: TGTGCCAGCAGCCACCGGGGGGGCGGAATTGGCGGGGAGCTGTTTTTT

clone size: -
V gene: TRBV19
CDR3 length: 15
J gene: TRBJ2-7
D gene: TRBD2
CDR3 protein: CASSTLAGDSYEQYF
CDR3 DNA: TGTGCCAGTAGTACCCTAGCGGGAGACTCCTACGAGCAGTACTTC